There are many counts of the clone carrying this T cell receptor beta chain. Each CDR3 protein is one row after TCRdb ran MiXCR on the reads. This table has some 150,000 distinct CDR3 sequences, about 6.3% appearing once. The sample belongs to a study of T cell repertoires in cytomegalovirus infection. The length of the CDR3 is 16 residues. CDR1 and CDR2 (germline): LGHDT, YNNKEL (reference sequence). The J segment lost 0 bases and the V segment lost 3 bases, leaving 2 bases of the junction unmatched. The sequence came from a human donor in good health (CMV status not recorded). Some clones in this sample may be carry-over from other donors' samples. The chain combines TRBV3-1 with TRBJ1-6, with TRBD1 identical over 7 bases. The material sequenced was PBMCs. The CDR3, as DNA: TGTGCCAGCAGCCAGGGACAGAACTCCTATAATTCACCCCTCCACTTT. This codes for CASSQGQNSYNSPLHF.